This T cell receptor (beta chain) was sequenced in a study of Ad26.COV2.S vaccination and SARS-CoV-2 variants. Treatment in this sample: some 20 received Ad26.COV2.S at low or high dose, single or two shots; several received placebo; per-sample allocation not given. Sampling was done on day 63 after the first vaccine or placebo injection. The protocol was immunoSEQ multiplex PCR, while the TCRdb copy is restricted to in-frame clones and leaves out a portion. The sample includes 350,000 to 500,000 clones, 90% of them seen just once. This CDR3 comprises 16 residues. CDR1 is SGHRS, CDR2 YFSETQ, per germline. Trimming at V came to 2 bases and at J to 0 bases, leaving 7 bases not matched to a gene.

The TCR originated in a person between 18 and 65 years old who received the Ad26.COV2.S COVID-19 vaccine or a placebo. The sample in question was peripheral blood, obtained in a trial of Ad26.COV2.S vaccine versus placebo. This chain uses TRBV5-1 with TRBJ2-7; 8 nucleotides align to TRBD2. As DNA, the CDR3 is TGCGCCAGCAGCTTCGGCGGGGGGCGCGTCTCCTACGAGCAGTACTTC. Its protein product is CASSFGGGRVSYEQYF.